This paragraph reports one T cell receptor beta chain. The antigen is undetermined. CDR3 size: 17 residues. The V gene's germline CDR1 is SEHNR and CDR2 FQNEAQ (reference sequence). J gave up 4 bases and V 1 base, and 10 bases lay outside the gene matches. The sample comes from a study of cytomegalovirus exposure and HLA in healthy donors. Whole-study findings and limits: Across all donors, roughly uniform sequencing depth was an assumption of the presence/absence analyses.

PCR used 60 Vbeta primers and 13 Jbeta primers. Sequenced by immunoSEQ multiplex PCR; TCRdb stores in-frame clones only, minus some. The sample consists of 150,000 to 200,000 clones, around 75% of them appearing once. The sample comprised PBMCs. The TCR was taken from a male donor in good health and CMV-seronegative. This chain joins TRBV7-9 and TRBJ2-3; 8 nucleotides align to TRBD2. DNA for the CDR3: TGTGCCAGCAGCTTAGGGCCCGGGCGGGGGGCATCAGATACGCAGTATTTT. It is translated as CASSLGPGRGASDTQYF.